This TCR beta chain comes out of a study of T cell changes during pregnancy in multiple sclerosis. The table came from immunoSEQ multiplex PCR; TCRdb's copy has only in-frame clones and leaves some out. The sample holds fewer than 140,000 clones, around 92% seen once. The CDR3 length is 16 residues. Germline V lookup: CDR1 SNHLY, CDR2 FYNNEI. Trimming cost V 3 bases and J 3 bases, with 12 bases left between them. Specimen: peripheral blood, collected after pregnancy. This clonotype was obtained from a female donor with multiple sclerosis, enrolled in a pregnancy study. The chain joins TRBV2 to TRBJ1-6; D remains ambiguous. The CDR3 region has the DNA TGTGCCAGCAGTGACCGCACAGTTCTCTATAATTCACCCCTCCACTTT. This sequence encodes CASSDRTVLYNSPLHF.